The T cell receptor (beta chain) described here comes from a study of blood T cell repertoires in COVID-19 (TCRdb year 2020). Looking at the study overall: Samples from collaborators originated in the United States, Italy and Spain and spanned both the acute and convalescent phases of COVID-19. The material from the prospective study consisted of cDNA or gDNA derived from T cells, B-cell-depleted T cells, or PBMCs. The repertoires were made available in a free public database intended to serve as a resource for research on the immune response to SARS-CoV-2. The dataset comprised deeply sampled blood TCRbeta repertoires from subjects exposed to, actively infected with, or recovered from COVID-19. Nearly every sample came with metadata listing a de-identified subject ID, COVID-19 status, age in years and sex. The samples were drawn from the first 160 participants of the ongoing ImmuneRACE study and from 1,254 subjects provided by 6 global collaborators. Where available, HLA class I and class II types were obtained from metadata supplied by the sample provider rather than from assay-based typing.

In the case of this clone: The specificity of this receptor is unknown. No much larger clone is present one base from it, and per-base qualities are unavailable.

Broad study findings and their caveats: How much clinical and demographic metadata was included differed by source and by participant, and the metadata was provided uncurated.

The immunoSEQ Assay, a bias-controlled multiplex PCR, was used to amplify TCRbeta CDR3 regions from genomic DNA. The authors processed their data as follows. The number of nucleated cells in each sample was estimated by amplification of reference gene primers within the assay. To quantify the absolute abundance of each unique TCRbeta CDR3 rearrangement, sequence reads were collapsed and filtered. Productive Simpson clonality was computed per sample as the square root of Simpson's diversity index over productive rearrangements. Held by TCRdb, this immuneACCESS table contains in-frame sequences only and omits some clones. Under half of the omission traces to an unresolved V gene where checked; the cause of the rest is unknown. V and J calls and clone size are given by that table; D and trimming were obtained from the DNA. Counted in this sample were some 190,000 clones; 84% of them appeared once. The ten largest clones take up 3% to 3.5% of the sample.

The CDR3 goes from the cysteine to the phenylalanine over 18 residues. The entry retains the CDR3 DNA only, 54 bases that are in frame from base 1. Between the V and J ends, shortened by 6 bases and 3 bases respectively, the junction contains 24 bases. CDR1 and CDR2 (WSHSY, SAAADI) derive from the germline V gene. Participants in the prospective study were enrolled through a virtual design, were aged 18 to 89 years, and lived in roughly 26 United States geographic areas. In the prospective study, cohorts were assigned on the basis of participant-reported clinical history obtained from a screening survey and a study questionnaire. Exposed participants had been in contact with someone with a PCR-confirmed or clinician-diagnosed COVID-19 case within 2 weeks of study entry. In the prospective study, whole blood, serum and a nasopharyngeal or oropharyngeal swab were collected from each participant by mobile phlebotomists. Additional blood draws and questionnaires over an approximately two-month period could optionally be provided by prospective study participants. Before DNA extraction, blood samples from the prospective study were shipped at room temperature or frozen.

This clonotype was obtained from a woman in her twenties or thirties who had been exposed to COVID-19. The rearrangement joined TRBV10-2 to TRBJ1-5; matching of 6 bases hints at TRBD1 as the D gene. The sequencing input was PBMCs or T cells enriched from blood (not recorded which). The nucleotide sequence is TGCGCCAGCAGCGAAGGTTCGACAGGAATTGTTGTCAATCAGCCCCAGCATTTT. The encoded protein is CASSEGSTGIVVNQPQHF.